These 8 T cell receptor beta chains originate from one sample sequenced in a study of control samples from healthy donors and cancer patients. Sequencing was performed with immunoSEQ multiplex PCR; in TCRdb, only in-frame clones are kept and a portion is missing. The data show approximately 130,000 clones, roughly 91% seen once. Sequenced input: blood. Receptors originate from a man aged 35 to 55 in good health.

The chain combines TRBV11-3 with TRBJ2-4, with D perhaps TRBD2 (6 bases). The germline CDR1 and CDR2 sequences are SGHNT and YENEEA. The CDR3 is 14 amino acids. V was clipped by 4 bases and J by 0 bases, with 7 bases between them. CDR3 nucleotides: TGTGCCAGCAGCTGGCGGGGAGCCAAAAACATTCAGTACTTC. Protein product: CASSWRGAKNIQYF.

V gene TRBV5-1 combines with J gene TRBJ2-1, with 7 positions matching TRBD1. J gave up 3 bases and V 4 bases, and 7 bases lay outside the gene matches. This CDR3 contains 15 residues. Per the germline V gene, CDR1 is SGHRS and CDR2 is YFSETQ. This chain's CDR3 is CASSEDRRRYNEQFF. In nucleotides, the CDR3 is TGCGCCAGCAGCGAGGACAGGCGACGCTACAATGAGCAGTTCTTC.

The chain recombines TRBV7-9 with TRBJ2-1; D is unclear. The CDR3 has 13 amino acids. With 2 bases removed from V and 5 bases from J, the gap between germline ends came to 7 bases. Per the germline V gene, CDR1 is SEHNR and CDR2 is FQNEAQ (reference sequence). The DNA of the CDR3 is TGTGCCAGCAGCTTAAAGGACCACAATGAGCAGTTCTTC. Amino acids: CASSLKDHNEQFF.

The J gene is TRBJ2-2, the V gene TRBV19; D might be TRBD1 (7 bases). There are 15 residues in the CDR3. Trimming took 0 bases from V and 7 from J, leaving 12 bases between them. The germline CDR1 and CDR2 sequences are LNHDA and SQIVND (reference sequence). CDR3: CASSIDVRGVGELFF. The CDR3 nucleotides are TGTGCCAGTAGTATAGACGTCAGGGGGGTCGGGGAGCTGTTTTTT.

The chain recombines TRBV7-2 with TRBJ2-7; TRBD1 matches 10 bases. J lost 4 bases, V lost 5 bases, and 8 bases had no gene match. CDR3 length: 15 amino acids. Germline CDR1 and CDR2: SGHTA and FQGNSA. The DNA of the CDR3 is TGTGCCAGCAGCCCCAATGGACAGGGGGTATACGAGCAGTACTTC. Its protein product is CASSPNGQGVYEQYF.

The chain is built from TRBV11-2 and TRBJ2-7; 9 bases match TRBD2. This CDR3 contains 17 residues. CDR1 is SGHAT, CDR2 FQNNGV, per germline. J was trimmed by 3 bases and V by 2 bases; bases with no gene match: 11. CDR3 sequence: CASSLSDSGGFLYEQYF. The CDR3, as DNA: TGTGCCAGCAGCTTATCGGATAGCGGGGGTTTTCTCTACGAGCAGTACTTC.

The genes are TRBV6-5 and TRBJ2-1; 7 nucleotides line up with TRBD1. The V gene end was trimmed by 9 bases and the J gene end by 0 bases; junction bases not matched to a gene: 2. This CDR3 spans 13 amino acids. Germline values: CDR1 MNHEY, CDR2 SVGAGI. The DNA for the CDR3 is TGTGCCAGTGGGACAGCCTCCTACAATGAGCAGTTCTTC. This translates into CASGTASYNEQFF.

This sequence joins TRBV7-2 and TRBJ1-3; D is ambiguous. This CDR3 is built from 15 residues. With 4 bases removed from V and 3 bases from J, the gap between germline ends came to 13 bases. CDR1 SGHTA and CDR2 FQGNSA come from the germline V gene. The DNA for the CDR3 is TGTGCCAGCAGCTCTCAGGACGGAATTGGAAACACCATATATTTT. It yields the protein CASSSQDGIGNTIYF.